This T cell receptor (beta chain) was sequenced for a study of a mutant IDH1 vaccine in newly diagnosed glioma. Study-level information: Beforehand, treatment had been radiotherapy, temozolomide, or both; the majority received both. In the visit schedule, V12 fell in week 35, while V13 fell in week 47.

Stated time point: week 47, end of study. A 20-mer mutant IDH1 peptide at 300 ug was injected subcutaneously with topical imiquimod. Scheduled for weeks 1, 3, 5, 7, 11, 15, 19 and 23, eight vaccinations were given to patients. The astrocytomas were IDH1-mutant, ATRX-negative, and WHO grade 3 or 4. V gave up 5 bases and J gave up 3 bases, with 17 bases separating them. This CDR3 is built from 15 residues. Germline loops: CDR1 LGHNT, CDR2 FRNRAP. Concerning this clone itself: Its matching antigen is unknown.

Using immunoSEQ multiplex PCR, the repertoire was profiled, and TCRdb retains in-frame clones only, with some absent. There are almost 95,000 clones in the sample; roughly 91% occur only once, and 0.6% to 0.95% lies in the top ten. The V gene is TRBV12-5, the J gene TRBJ2-7; either TRBD1 or TRBD2 may supply D (5 bases each). The specimen was PBMCs, collected from a glioma patient whose treatment included an IDH1 peptide vaccine. The receptor comes from a woman aged 50 to 65 with glioma. CDR3 sequence: CASGQPGQSHYEQYF. Written as DNA, the CDR3 is TGTGCTAGTGGTCAACCGGGGCAATCACACTACGAGCAGTACTTC.